The T cell receptor (beta chain) described here comes from a study of immune evolution from preneoplasia to lung adenocarcinoma. Notes on the study in general: Normal lung had the highest top T cell clone frequencies.

Between the trimmed V and J ends, which lost 5 bases and 3 bases, there was a span of 5 bases. Per the germline V gene, CDR1 is SGHAT and CDR2 is FQNNGV. This CDR3 contains 12 residues. Notes on this clone: Antigen specificity is unknown.

Clones were sequenced by immunoSEQ multiplex PCR, and TCRdb holds only the in-frame ones, with some missing. Of 20,000 to 25,000 clones listed, over 70% were seen once; the top ten hold over 5%. Material for sequencing was FFPE invasive lung adenocarcinoma tissue. The V call is TRBV11-2, the J call TRBJ1-5, with D uncertain. The sequence came from a person between 55 and 70 years old with lung adenocarcinoma. DNA for the CDR3: TGTGCCAGCAGCCTCTACAATCAGCCCCAGCATTTT. Translation gives CASSLYNQPQHF.